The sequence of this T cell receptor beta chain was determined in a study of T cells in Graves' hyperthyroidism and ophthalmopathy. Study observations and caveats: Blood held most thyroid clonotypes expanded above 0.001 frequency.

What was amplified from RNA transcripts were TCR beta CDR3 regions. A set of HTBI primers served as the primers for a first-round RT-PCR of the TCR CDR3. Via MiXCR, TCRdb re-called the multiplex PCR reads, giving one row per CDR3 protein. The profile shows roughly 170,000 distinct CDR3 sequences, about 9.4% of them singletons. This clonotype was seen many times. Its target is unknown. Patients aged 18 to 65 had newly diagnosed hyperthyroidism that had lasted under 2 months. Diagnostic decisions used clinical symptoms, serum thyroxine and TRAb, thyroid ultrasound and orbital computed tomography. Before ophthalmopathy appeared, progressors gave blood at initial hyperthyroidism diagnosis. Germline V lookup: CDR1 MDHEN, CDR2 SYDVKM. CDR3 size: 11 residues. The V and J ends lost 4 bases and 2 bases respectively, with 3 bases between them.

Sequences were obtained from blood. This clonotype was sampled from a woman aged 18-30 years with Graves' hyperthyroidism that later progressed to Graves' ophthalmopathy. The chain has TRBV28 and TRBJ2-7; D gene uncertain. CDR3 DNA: TGTGCCAGCAGTTCACCCTACGAGCAGTACTTC. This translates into CASSSPYEQYF.